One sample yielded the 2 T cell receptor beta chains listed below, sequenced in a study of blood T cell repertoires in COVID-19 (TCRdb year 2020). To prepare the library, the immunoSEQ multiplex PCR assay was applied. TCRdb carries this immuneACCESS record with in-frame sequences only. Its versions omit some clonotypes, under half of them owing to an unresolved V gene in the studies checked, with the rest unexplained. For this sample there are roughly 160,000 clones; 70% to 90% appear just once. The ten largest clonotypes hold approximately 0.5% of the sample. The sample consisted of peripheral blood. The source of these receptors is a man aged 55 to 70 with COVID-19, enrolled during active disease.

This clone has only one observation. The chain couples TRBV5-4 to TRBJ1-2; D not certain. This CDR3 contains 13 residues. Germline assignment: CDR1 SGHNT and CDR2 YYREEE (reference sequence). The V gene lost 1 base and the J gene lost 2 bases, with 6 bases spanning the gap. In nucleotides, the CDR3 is TGTGCCAGCAGCTTGACGCGAAACTATGGCTACACCTTC. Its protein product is CASSLTRNYGYTF.

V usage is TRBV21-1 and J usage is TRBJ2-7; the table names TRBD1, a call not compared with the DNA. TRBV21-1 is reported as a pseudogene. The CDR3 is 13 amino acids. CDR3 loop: CASSKEQGYEQYF. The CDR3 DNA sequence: TGTGCCAGCAGCAAAGAACAGGGATACGAGCAGTACTTC.